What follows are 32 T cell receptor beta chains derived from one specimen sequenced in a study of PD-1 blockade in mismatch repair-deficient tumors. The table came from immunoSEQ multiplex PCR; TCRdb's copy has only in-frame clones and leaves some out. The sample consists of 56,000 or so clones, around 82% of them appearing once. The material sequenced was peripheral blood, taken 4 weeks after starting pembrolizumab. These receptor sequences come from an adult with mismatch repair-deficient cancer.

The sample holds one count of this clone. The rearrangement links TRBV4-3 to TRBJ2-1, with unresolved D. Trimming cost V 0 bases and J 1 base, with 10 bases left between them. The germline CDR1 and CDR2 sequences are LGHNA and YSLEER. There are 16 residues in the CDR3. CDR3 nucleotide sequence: TGCGCCAGCAGCCAAGATGGGCTGGGTTCCTACAATGAGCAGTTCTTC. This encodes CASSQDGLGSYNEQFF.

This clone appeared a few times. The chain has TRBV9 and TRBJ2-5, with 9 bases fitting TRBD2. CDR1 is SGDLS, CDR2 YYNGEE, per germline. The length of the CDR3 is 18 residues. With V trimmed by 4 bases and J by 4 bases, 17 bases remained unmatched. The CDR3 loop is CASSTPAGGHLTGETQYF. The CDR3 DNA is TGTGCCAGCAGCACCCCAGCGGGAGGACATCTAACGGGAGAGACCCAGTACTTC. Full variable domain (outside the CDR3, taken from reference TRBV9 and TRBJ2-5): DSGVTQTPKHLITATGQRVTLRCSPRSGDLSVYWYQQSLDQGLQFLIQYYNGEERAKGNILERFSAQQFPDLHSELNLSSLELGDSALYFCASSTPAGGHLTGETQYFGPGTRLLVL.

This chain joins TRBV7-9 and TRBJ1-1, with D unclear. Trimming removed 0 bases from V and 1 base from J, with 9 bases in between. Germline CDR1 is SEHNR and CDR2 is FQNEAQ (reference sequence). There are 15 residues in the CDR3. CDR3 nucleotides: TGTGCCAGCAGCTTAGCACGGACGGCGAACACTGAAGCTTTCTTT. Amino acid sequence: CASSLARTANTEAFF.

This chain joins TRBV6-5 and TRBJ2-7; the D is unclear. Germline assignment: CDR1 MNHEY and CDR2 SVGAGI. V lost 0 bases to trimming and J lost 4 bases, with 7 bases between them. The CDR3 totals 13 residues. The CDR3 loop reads CASSYSNSYEQYF. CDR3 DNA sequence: TGTGCCAGCAGTTACTCGAATAGTTACGAGCAGTACTTC.

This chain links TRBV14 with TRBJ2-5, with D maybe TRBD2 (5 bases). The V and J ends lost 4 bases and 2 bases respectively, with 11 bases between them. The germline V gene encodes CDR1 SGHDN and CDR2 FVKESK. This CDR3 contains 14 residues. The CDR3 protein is CASSRPGWQETQYF. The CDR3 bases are TGTGCCAGCAGCCGCCCGGGGTGGCAAGAGACCCAGTACTTC.

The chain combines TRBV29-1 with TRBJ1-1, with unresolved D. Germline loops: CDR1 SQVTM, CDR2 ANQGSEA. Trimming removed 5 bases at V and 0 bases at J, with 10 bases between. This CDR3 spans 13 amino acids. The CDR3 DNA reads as TGCAGCGTTTCCTCGACACTGAACACTGAAGCTTTCTTT. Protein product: CSVSSTLNTEAFF. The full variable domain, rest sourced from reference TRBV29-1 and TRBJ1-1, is SAVISQKPSRDICQRGTSLTIQCQVDSQVTMMFWYRQQPGQSLTLIATANQGSEATYESGFVIDKFPISRPNLTFSTLTVSNMSPEDSSIYLCSVSSTLNTEAFFGQGTRLTVV.

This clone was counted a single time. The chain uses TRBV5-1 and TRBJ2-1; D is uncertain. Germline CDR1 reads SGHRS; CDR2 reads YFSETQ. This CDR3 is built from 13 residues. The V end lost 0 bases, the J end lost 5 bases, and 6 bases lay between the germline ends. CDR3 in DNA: TGCGCCAGCAGCTTGGCTCTCAACAATGAGCAGTTCTTC. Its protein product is CASSLALNNEQFF.

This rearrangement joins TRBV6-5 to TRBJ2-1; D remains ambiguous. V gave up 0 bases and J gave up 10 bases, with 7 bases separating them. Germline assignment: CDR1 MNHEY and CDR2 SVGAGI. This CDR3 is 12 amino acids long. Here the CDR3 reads CASSYSWQEQFF. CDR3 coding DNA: TGTGCCAGCAGTTACTCATGGCAAGAGCAGTTCTTC.

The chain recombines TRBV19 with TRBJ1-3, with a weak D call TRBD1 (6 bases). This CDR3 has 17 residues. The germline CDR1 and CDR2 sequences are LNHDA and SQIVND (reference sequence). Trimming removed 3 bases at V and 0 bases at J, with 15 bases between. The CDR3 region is CASSMAPDRSSGNTIYF. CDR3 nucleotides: TGTGCCAGTAGTATGGCCCCAGACAGGAGCTCTGGAAACACCATATATTTT.

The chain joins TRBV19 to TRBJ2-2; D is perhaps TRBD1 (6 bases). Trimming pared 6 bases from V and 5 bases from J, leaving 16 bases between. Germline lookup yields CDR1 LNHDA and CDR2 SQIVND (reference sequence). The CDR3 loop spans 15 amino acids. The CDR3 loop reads CASRWKLTGTGELFF. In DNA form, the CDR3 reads TGTGCCAGTAGATGGAAACTTACAGGGACCGGGGAGCTGTTTTTT.

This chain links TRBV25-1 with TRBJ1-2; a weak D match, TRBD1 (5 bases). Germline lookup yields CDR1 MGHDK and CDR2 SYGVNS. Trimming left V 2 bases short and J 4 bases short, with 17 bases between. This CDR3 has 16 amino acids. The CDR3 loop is CASSETGPRAGYGYTF. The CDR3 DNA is TGTGCCAGCAGTGAAACGGGACCTCGAGCAGGCTATGGCTACACCTTC.

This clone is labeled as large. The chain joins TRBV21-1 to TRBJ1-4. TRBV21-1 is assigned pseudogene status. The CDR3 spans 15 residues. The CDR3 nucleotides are TGTGCCAGCAGCAAAGGAGCACACTCAGAGGAAAAACTGTTTTTT. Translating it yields CASSKGAHSEEKLFF.

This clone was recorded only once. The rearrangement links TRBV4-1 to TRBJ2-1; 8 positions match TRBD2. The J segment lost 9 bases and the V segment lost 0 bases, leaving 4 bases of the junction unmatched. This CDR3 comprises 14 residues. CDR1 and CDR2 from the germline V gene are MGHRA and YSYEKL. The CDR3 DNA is TGCGCCAGCAGCCAAGATCGACTAGCGAGTGAGCAGTTCTTC. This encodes CASSQDRLASEQFF.

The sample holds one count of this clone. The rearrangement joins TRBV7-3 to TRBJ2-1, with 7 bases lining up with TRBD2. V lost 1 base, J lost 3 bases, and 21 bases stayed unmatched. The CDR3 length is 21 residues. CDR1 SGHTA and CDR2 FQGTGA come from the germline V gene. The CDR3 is CASSLRAPRSSRGRVYNEQFF. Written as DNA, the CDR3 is TGTGCCAGCAGCTTAAGGGCCCCTCGATCTAGCCGCGGGAGAGTCTACAATGAGCAGTTCTTC.

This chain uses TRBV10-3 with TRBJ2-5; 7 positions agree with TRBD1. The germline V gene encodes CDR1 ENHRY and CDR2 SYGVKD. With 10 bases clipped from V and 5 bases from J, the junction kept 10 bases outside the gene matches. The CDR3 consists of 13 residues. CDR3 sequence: CATTWEQGETQYF. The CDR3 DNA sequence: TGTGCCACAACATGGGAACAGGGGGAGACCCAGTACTTC.

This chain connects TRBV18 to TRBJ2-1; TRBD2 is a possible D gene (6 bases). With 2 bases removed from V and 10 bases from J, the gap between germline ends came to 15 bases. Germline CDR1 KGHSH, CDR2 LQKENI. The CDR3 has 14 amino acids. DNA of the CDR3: TGTGCCAGCTCACCAGTTGTGGGAGGAAACGAGCAGTTCTTC. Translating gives CASSPVVGGNEQFF. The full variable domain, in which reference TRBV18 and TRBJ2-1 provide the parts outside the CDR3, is NAGVMQNPRHLVRRRGQEARLRCSPMKGHSHVYWYRQLPEEGLKFMVYLQKENIIDESGMPKERFSAEFPKEGPSILRIQQVVRGDSAAYFCASSPVVGGNEQFFGPGTRLTVL.

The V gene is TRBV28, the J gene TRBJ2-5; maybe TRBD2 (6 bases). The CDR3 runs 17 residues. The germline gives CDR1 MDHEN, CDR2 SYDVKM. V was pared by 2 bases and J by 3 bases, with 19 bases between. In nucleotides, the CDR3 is TGTGCCAGCAGTTTAGTGAGACTAGGTGTTATTGAAGAGACCCAGTACTTC. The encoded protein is CASSLVRLGVIEETQYF.

The CDR3 here is CASSLPGQGGNQPQHF. The DNA for the CDR3 is TGCGCCAGCAGCCTACCGGGACAGGGTGGCAATCAGCCCCAGCATTTT. This sequence joins TRBV4-1 and TRBJ1-5; 9 positions agree with TRBD1. The junction had 6 bases not matched to a gene; V was cut back by 4 bases and J by 2 bases. This CDR3 spans 16 amino acids. From germline, CDR1 is MGHRA and CDR2 YSYEKL.

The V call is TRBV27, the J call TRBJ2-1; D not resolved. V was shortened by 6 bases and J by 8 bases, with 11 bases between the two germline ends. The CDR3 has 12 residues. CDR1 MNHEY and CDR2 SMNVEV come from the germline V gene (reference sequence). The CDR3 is CASRATPYEQFF. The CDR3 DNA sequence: TGTGCCAGCAGAGCGACTCCTTATGAGCAGTTCTTC.

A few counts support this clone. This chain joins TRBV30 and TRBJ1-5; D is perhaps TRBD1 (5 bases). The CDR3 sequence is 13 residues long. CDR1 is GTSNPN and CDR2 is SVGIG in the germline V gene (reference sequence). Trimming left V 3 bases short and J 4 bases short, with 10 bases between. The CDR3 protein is CAWRGTANQPQHF. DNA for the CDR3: TGTGCCTGGAGGGGGACCGCAAATCAGCCCCAGCATTTT.

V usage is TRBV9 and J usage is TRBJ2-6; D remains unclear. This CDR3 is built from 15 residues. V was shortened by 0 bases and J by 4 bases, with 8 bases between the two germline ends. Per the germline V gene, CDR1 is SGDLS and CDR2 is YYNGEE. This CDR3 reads CASSVEPRGANVLTF. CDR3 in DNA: TGTGCCAGCAGCGTAGAACCCAGGGGGGCCAACGTCCTGACTTTC.

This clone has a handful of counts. The CDR3 loop is CASSPGQRTEAFF. As DNA, the CDR3 is TGTGCCAGCAGTCCGGGACAGCGGACTGAAGCTTTCTTT. V and J are TRBV6-6 and TRBJ1-1; the match to TRBD1 covers 7 bases. Germline CDR1 and CDR2: MNHNY and SVGAGI (reference sequence). The J segment lost 5 bases and the V segment lost 5 bases, leaving 5 bases of the junction unmatched. This CDR3 is built from 13 residues.

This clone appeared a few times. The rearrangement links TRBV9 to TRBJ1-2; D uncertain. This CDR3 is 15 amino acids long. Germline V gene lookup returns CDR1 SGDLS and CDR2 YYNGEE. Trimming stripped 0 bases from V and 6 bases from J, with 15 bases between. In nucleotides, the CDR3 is TGTGCCAGCAGCGTAGGGCCGGGTGACGGAGATGGCTACACCTTC. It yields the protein CASSVGPGDGDGYTF.

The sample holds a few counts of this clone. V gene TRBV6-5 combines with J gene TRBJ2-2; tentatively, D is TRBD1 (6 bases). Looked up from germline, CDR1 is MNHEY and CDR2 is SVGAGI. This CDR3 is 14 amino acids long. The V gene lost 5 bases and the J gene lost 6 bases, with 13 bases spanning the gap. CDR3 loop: CASSTGYSAGELFF. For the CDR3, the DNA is TGTGCCAGCAGTACAGGGTATAGTGCCGGGGAGCTGTTTTTT.

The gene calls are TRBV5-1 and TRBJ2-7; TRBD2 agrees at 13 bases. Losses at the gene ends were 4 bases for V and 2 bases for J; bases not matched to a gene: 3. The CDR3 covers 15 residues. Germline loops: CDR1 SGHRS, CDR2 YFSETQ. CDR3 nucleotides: TGCGCCAGCAGCACACTAGCGGGAGGGCCCTACGAGCAGTACTTC. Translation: CASSTLAGGPYEQYF.

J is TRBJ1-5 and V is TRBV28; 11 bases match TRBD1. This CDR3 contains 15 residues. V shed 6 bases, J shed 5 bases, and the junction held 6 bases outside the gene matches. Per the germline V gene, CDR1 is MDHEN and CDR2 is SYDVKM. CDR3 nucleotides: TGTGCCAGCAGACCGGGGACAGGGGGGTATCAGCCCCAGCATTTT. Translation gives CASRPGTGGYQPQHF. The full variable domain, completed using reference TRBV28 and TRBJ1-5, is DVKVTQSSRYLVKRTGEKVFLECVQDMDHENMFWYRQDPGLGLRLIYFSYDVKMKEKGDIPEGYSVSREKKERFSLILESASTNQTSMYLCASRPGTGGYQPQHFGDGTRLSIL.

As DNA, the CDR3 is TGTGCCAGCTCATCGGGACAGGGAGACAGTAACTATGGCTACACCTTC. Its translation: CASSSGQGDSNYGYTF. V gene TRBV18 combines with J gene TRBJ1-2, with 9 bases fitting TRBD1. Trimming removed 5 bases from V and 1 base from J; junction bases left unmatched: 8. The CDR3 is 16 residues long. The germline V gene has CDR1 KGHSH and CDR2 LQKENI.

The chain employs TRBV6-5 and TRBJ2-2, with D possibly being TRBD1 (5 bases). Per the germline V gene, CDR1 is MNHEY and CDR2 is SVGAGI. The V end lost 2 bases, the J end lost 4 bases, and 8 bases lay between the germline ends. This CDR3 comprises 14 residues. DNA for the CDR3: TGTGCCAGCAGTTACCAGGGTACCACCGGGGAGCTGTTTTTT. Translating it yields CASSYQGTTGELFF.

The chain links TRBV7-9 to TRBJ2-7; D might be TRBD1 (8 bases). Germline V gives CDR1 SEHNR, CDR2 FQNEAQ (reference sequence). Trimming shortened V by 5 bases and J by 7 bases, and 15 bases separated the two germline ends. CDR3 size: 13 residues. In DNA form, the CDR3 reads TGTGCCAGCAGCGAGGACAGGGAGGGTGAGCAGTACTTC. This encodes CASSEDREGEQYF.

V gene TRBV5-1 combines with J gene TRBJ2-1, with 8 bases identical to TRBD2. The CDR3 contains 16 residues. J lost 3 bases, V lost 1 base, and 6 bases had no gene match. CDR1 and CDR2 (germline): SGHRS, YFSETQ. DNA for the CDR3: TGCGCCAGCAGCTTGACTGCGGGAGGTGGCTACAATGAGCAGTTCTTC. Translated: CASSLTAGGGYNEQFF.

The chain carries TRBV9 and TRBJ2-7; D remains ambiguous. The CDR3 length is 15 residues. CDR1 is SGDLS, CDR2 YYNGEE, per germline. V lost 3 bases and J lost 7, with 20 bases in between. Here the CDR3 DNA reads TGTGCCAGCAGCGACAAACCCTCCATCCTTACGGAGCAGTACTTC. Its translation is CASSDKPSILTEQYF.

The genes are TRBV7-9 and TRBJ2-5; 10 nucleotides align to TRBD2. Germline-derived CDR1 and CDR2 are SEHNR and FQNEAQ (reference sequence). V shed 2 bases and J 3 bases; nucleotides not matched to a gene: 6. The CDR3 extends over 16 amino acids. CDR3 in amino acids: CASSLKGLATKETQYF. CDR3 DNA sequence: TGTGCCAGCAGCTTAAAGGGACTAGCGACAAAAGAGACCCAGTACTTC.